In its sample, the clone carrying this T cell receptor (beta chain) was seen many times. The antigen remains undetermined. Each CDR3 protein gets one entry after TCRdb re-called the RACE reads with MiXCR. The repertoire includes over 300,000 distinct CDR3 sequences, approximately 5.1% of them detected once, and 2% to 3% sits in the top ten. The CDR3 consists of 16 residues. Losses at the gene ends were 4 bases for V and 7 bases for J; bases not matched to a gene: 13. Looked up from germline, CDR1 is MDHEN and CDR2 is SYDVKM. The sample's time point: pre-sensitization, week 0. Treatment specified: therapeutic diphenylcyclopropenone sensitization with weekly scalp DPC. Unfractionated whole blood was the source of the extracted total RNA. These data originate in a study of human T cells and chemical hapten exposure. Whole-study results and caveats: In the PT1 data, expanded TCR counts showed a positive correlation with patch test score.

The sequencing used whole blood, collected in connection with sensitization to the hapten diphenylcyclopropenone (DPC). The V gene is TRBV28, the J gene TRBJ2-1; the match to TRBD2 covers 7 bases. This TCR came from a woman aged 50 to 60 with alopecia areata. Some clones in this sample may be carry-over from other donors' samples. The CDR3, as DNA: TGTGCCAGCAGTTCTGGGAGCGGGATCAGTGAAAATGAGCAGTTCTTC. The encoded protein is CASSSGSGISENEQFF.